The 20 T cell receptor beta chains in this list originate from one sample, sequenced in a study of OX40 agonist ivuxolimab in advanced cancers. Libraries were prepared by immunoSEQ multiplex PCR; TCRdb keeps only in-frame clonotypes and omits some of them. This sample has 77,000 or so clones; around 87% occur once, and the top ten carry less than 0.7%. Specimen: CD4+ or CD8+ T cells sorted from blood, collected in a trial of the OX40 agonist ivuxolimab. The receptors stem from an adult with an advanced solid tumor such as melanoma, head and neck, liver or kidney cancer.

This chain connects TRBV5-1 to TRBJ2-7; weak D call: TRBD1 (5 bases). The CDR3 extends over 15 amino acids. In germline, CDR1 is SGHRS, CDR2 YFSETQ. Trimming left V 1 base short and J 1 base short, with 12 bases between. The CDR3 DNA sequence: TGCGCCAGCAGCTTGACGGCAGGGTCTTCCTACGAGCAGTACTTC. Amino acid sequence: CASSLTAGSSYEQYF. Full variable domain (remainder filled in from reference TRBV5-1 and TRBJ2-7): KAGVTQTPRYLIKTRGQQVTLSCSPISGHRSVSWYQQTPGQGLQFLFEYFSETQRNKGNFPGRFSGRQFSNSRSEMNVSTLELGDSALYLCASSLTAGSSYEQYFGPGTRLTVT.

The rearrangement joins TRBV11-3 to TRBJ2-2; D possibly corresponds to TRBD2 (6 bases). Trimming pared 5 bases from V and 2 bases from J, leaving 12 bases between. Germline loops: CDR1 SGHNT, CDR2 YENEEA. CDR3 size: 15 residues. The CDR3 nucleotides are TGTGCCAGCAGCCCTACGGCGGGAAACACCGGGGAGCTGTTTTTT. Its translation: CASSPTAGNTGELFF.

V is TRBV6-1 and J is TRBJ1-5; D is possibly TRBD1 (5 bases). This CDR3 has 15 amino acids. Germline V gene data show CDR1 as MNHNS and CDR2 as SASEGT. Between the trimmed V and J ends, which lost 2 bases and 2 bases, there was a span of 10 bases. The CDR3 loop is CASSEQGNGNQPQHF. In DNA, the CDR3 is TGTGCCAGCAGTGAACAGGGTAATGGCAATCAGCCCCAGCATTTT.

The CDR3 is CSASGYSEQFF. The CDR3 coding sequence is TGCAGTGCGTCCGGCTACAGCGAGCAGTTCTTC. The rearrangement links TRBV20-1 to TRBJ2-1; D is uncertain. Germline V gene sequence: CDR1 DFQATT, CDR2 SNEGSKA (reference sequence). This CDR3 comprises 11 residues. V was cut by 6 bases and J by 10 bases, with 13 bases left in between.

The V call is TRBV19, the J call TRBJ2-2; perhaps TRBD2 as D (5 bases). The length of the CDR3 is 15 residues. Trimming stripped 1 base from V and 6 bases from J, with 12 bases between. The germline CDR1 and CDR2 sequences are LNHDA and SQIVND (reference sequence). CDR3 in amino acids: CASSIGVMRAGELFF. The CDR3 DNA sequence: TGTGCCAGTAGTATAGGGGTTATGAGGGCCGGGGAGCTGTTTTTT.

This chain uses TRBV11-2 with TRBJ2-7; maybe TRBD1 (7 bases). The CDR3 has 17 residues. The V end was cut by 1 base, the J end by 5 bases, with 21 bases between. Germline CDR1 is SGHAT and CDR2 is FQNNGV. The CDR3 region has the DNA TGTGCCAGCAGCTTAGGAAAGCGGAGGGGGCGATATGACGAGCAGTACTTC. Protein: CASSLGKRRGRYDEQYF.

This clone is a singleton in its sample. This chain joins TRBV6-6 and TRBJ1-2; 9 bases align to TRBD1. Germline V gives CDR1 MNHNY, CDR2 SVGAGI (reference sequence). The CDR3 sequence is 15 residues long. V shed 4 bases, J shed 4 bases, and the junction held 7 bases outside the gene matches. CDR3 protein: CASSLGTGTLYGYTF. The CDR3 region has the DNA TGTGCCAGCAGTTTAGGGACAGGGACCCTCTATGGCTACACCTTC.

This clone showed up just once. The rearrangement uses TRBV9 and TRBJ2-3, with 7 bases lining up with TRBD1. The CDR3 has 15 amino acids. The germline V gene has CDR1 SGDLS and CDR2 YYNGEE. J was trimmed by 3 bases and V by 4 bases; bases with no gene match: 8. The CDR3 DNA is TGTGCCAGCAGCTCACTGACACAGGGGACAGATACGCAGTATTTT. Amino acid sequence: CASSSLTQGTDTQYF.

The rearrangement uses TRBV4-1 and TRBJ2-7; 11 bases are a match to TRBD2. Germline V lookup: CDR1 MGHRA, CDR2 YSYEKL. The length of the CDR3 is 18 residues. V shed 2 bases, J shed 4 bases, and the junction held 13 bases outside the gene matches. CDR3 sequence reads: CASSQRDDSSGGRYEQYF. As DNA, the CDR3 is TGCGCCAGCAGCCAACGCGACGATTCTAGCGGGGGGAGGTACGAGCAGTACTTC.

The chain carries TRBV6-5 and TRBJ1-6; no clear D gene. CDR3 length: 14 residues. Germline V gene sequence: CDR1 MNHEY, CDR2 SVGAGI. The V end lost 0 bases, the J end lost 8 bases, and 8 bases lay between the germline ends. As DNA, the CDR3 is TGTGCCAGCAGTTACTCAGCTGATTATTCACCCCTCCACTTT. Translated: CASSYSADYSPLHF.

The chain couples TRBV2 to TRBJ2-1, with TRBD2 identical over 7 bases. After removal of 5 bases from V and 8 bases from J, the junction contained 12 bases not matched to a gene. This CDR3 is 15 amino acids long. CDR1 and CDR2 from the germline V gene are SNHLY and FYNNEI. The CDR3 protein is CASSISGSGGYEQFF. The CDR3 coding sequence is TGTGCCAGCAGTATCAGTGGGTCGGGAGGCTATGAGCAGTTCTTC. The full variable domain, with the rest looked up from reference TRBV2 and TRBJ2-1, is EPEVTQTPSHQVTQMGQEVILRCVPISNHLYFYWYRQILGQKVEFLVSFYNNEISEKSEIFDDQFSVERPDGSNFTLKIRSTKLEDSAMYFCASSISGSGGYEQFFGPGTRLTVL.

The chain has TRBV9 and TRBJ1-4; D perhaps matches TRBD1 (6 bases). This CDR3 has 16 residues. CDR1 is SGDLS and CDR2 is YYNGEE in the germline V gene. Deletions cut 3 bases from V and 7 bases from J, with 19 bases between. CDR3 amino acids: CASSGSTGRKGEKLFF. CDR3 sequence (DNA): TGTGCCAGCAGCGGATCAACAGGGAGAAAAGGTGAAAAACTGTTTTTT.

The chain carries TRBV5-1 and TRBJ2-7, with 8 nucleotides matching TRBD1. The CDR3 length is 14 residues. Germline CDR1 SGHRS, CDR2 YFSETQ. V shed 4 bases, J shed 3 bases, and the junction held 6 bases outside the gene matches. The CDR3 DNA reads as TGCGCCAGCAGCCCAGGGGGCACCCTCTACGAGCAGTACTTC. It is translated as CASSPGGTLYEQYF.

The gene calls are TRBV18 and TRBJ2-5; D may be TRBD2 (6 bases). The CDR3 contains 15 residues. Per germline, CDR1 KGHSH and CDR2 LQKENI. Trimming left V 1 base short and J 3 bases short, with 12 bases between. For the CDR3, the DNA is TGTGCCAGCTCACCACGTTTAGGAGGGGAAGAGACCCAGTACTTC. Translating gives CASSPRLGGEETQYF.

The chain employs TRBV7-2 and TRBJ2-3, with D possibly TRBD2 on 6 matching bases. V gave up 3 bases and J gave up 2 bases, with 21 bases separating them. Germline CDR1 reads SGHTA; CDR2 reads FQGNSA. The CDR3 is 18 residues long. For the CDR3, the DNA is TGTGCCAGCAGCTTCACGGTAGCGGTCAACGCCCCCACAGATACGCAGTATTTT. This sequence encodes CASSFTVAVNAPTDTQYF.

The table lists this clone with a count of one. The chain uses TRBV27 and TRBJ2-3, with D possibly called TRBD1 or TRBD2 (5 bases each). This CDR3 is built from 14 residues. Germline CDR1 reads MNHEY; CDR2 reads SMNVEV (reference sequence). V was clipped by 5 bases and J by 8 bases, with 17 bases between them. The CDR3 DNA sequence: TGTGCCAGCAGTCGAGGGACCCGTCACGGTACGCAGTATTTT. Its protein is CASSRGTRHGTQYF.

The chain uses TRBV6-1 and TRBJ1-5; 9 bases map to TRBD1. The V and J ends lost 4 bases and 5 bases, in that order; junction bases with no gene match: 3. Germline CDR1 and CDR2: MNHNS and SASEGT. This CDR3 has 14 residues. For the CDR3, the DNA is TGTGCCAGCAGTGGCGGACAGGGGTATCAGCCCCAGCATTTT. The encoded protein is CASSGGQGYQPQHF.

The V gene is TRBV7-3, the J gene TRBJ1-1; possible D gene TRBD1, 5 bases. Looked up from germline, CDR1 is SGHTA and CDR2 is FQGTGA. Trimming cost V 2 bases and J 4 bases, with 14 bases left between them. The CDR3 has 15 residues. Here the CDR3 reads CASSLGYGGATEAFF. CDR3 sequence (DNA): TGTGCCAGCAGCTTAGGGTACGGAGGGGCCACTGAAGCTTTCTTT.

The chain joins TRBV4-3 to TRBJ1-2; no reliable D call. Germline CDR1 LGHNA, CDR2 YSLEER. The V end was cut by 0 bases, the J end by 0 bases, with 11 bases between. There are 16 residues in the CDR3. The CDR3 DNA reads as TGCGCCAGCAGCCAAGATTCCAGCCACTCTAACTATGGCTACACCTTC. Translating gives CASSQDSSHSNYGYTF.

This sequence joins TRBV2 and TRBJ1-5, with 12 bases lining up with TRBD1. Germline V lookup: CDR1 SNHLY, CDR2 FYNNEI. This CDR3 is 16 amino acids long. The ends lost 6 bases at V and 7 bases at J; junction bases unmatched: 10. In DNA, the CDR3 is TGTGCCAGCAGCCTAAGGGACAGGGGGCTAAGCCAGCCCCAGCATTTT. Translation gives CASSLRDRGLSQPQHF.